This T cell receptor beta chain was sequenced during a study of cytotoxic CD8 clonotypes in ibrutinib-treated CLL. Study-wide results and caveats: Clonality rose at ibrutinib response, held steady in sustained remission, and fell toward baseline at progression.

Of note for this clone: Its matching antigen is unknown.

Assay: immunoSEQ multiplex PCR; the TCRdb copy retains only in-frame clones and omits some. The repertoire holds about 130,000 clones, with about 80% as singletons. The length of the CDR3 is 13 residues. CDR1 MDHEN and CDR2 SYDVKM come from the germline V gene. The V gene lost 6 bases and the J gene lost 4 bases, with 13 bases spanning the gap. The TCR originated in a human donor with chronic lymphocytic leukemia. The sequenced sample was PBMCs, obtained after 12 months of ibrutinib treatment. The gene calls are TRBV28 and TRBJ2-7; D gene unclear. The CDR3 loop reads CASSRRIFYEQYF. DNA for the CDR3: TGTGCCAGCAGCCGACGGATTTTTTACGAGCAGTACTTC.